This TCR beta chain was observed in a study of T cell repertoires in cytomegalovirus infection. Study-wide context: CMV infection and matching HLA type were both indicated by public TCR beta signatures.

This clonotype was counted a few times. The antigen remains undetermined. Broader study findings: CMV-specific TCR beta clonotypes restricted by HLA-C were the ones dominating the ex vivo response. Pooled public TCR beta family frequency picked out CMV carriers with the relevant HLA.

TCRdb used MiXCR to reprocess the reads, holding one entry per CDR3 protein. The table lists 200,000 to 300,000 distinct CDR3 sequences, approximately 14% of them singletons. Germline-derived CDR1 and CDR2 are SGHVS and FNYEAQ. The V end lost 5 bases, the J end lost 2 bases, and 9 bases lay between the germline ends. The CDR3 extends over 13 amino acids. V is TRBV7-6 and J is TRBJ2-5, with D possibly matching TRBD2 (6 bases). Specimen: PBMCs. The sequence was obtained from a human donor in good health (CMV status not recorded). Some clones in this sample may be carry-over from other donors' samples. The CDR3: CASSPSAQETQYF. CDR3 coding DNA: TGTGCCAGCAGCCCTAGCGCTCAAGAGACCCAGTACTTC.